This TCR beta chain was identified during a study of T cell responses to AZD1222 COVID-19 vaccine. Study-level findings and limits: Reports say nearly half of spike-specific TCRs go after unmutated variant regions. Across spike, vaccine-associated CD4 TCRs were found, dominant at 160-218 and 743-854.

Germline CDR1 SGHTA, CDR2 FQGNSA. The CDR3 has 15 residues. Losses at the gene ends were 4 bases for V and 2 bases for J; bases not matched to a gene: 4. Clones were read by immunoSEQ multiplex PCR, and TCRdb kept only the in-frame ones, dropping some. The sample has 120,000 to 150,000 clones, about 86% seen once. As for this clone: Its antigen is undetermined.

This TCR was sampled from an adult who received the AZD1222 COVID-19 vaccine. Sequenced material: peripheral blood, taken 28 days after the second AZD1222 dose. The chain uses TRBV7-2 and TRBJ1-2; TRBD1 matches 10 bases. The CDR3 spells CASSSQTGGNYGYTF. CDR3 nucleotide sequence: TGTGCCAGCAGCTCACAGACAGGGGGCAACTATGGCTACACCTTC.